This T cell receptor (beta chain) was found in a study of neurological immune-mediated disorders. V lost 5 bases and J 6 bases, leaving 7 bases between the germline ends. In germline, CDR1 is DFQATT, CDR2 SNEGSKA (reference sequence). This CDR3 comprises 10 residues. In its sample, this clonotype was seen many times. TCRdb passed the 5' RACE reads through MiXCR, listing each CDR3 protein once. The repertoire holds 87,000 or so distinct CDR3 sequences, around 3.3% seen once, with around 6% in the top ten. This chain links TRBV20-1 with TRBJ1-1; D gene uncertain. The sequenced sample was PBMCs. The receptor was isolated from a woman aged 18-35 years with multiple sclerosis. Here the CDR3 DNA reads TGCAGTGCTCAACTCCCTGAAGCTTTCTTT. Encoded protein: CSAQLPEAFF.